There are many counts of the clone carrying this T cell receptor (beta chain). Its antigen is not identified. Individual cDNA molecules were tagged with unique molecular identifiers, the study reported. TCRdb called the 5' RACE reads again in MiXCR, with one record for every CDR3 protein. The sample has 65,000 to 95,000 distinct CDR3 sequences; 5% are singletons. These data are taken from a study of early T cells in non-severe SARS-CoV-2 infection. At the level of the study: Bulk RNA isolated from unsorted whole blood underwent sequencing; chains were not paired. Notes on the study in general: VDJdb-based annotation leaned toward anti-spike CD8 responses and missed private and CD4 specificities.

Germline V CDR1 and CDR2: ENHRY, SYGVKD. After removal of 5 bases from V and 1 base from J, the junction contained 1 base not matched to a gene. This CDR3 has 16 amino acids. Sequencing used whole blood, obtained at baseline. The sequence was collected from an adult who was a healthcare worker with PCR-confirmed SARS-CoV-2 infection or an uninfected control (not recorded which). The chain couples TRBV10-3 to TRBJ2-2; 13 bases agree with TRBD2. In nucleotides, the CDR3 is TGTGCCATCAGTACTAGCGGGAGGGTGAACACCGGGGAGCTGTTTTTT. Its protein product is CAISTSGRVNTGELFF.